The sequence of this T cell receptor beta chain was determined in a study of technical replicates of blood from a few donors. This clone was counted once. Using immunoSEQ multiplex PCR, the repertoire was profiled, and TCRdb retains in-frame clones only, with some absent. The sample consists of fewer than 90,000 clones, roughly 94% of them appearing once. J gave up 8 bases and V 5 bases, and 12 bases lay outside the gene matches. CDR1 is SGHTA and CDR2 is FQGTGA in the germline V gene. The length of the CDR3 is 16 residues. This TCR was sampled from a human donor in good health. The material sequenced was T cells isolated from PBMCs. The chain recombines TRBV7-3 with TRBJ2-1, with 10 bases aligning to TRBD2. The CDR3 DNA reads TGTGCCAGCAGCCTCTATAGCGGGAGGAAGGGTGATGAGCAGTTCTTC. Its protein is CASSLYSGRKGDEQFF.